A selection of T cell receptor beta chains follows, all from one sample in a study of T-cell memory formation after mild COVID-19. TCRdb recomputed calls from the 5' RACE reads with MiXCR, one row per CDR3 protein. This table holds 240,000 or so distinct CDR3 sequences, approximately 9% found once. Sequenced material: PBMCs or a T cell subset sorted from them (not recorded which). The source of these receptors is a man aged 18 to 29 who had mild COVID-19 (a few samples of this study predate the infection). Cell type and time point are not known. CDR3s include the opening cysteine and the closing phenylalanine or tryptophan. A D gene is named only where the DNA matches it firmly. Clone size appears in some rows only: once, few, many, or a class for an expanded clone.

V: TRBV27; D: NA; J: TRBJ1-6; size: few; CDR3: CASRPRAYNSPLHF; DNA: TGTGCCAGCCGACCACGGGCGTATAATTCACCCCTCCACTTT
V: TRBV20-1; D: NA; J: TRBJ1-2; size: many; CDR3: CSARDGYTF; DNA: TGCAGTGCTAGAGATGGCTACACCTTC
V: TRBV12-5; D: NA; J: TRBJ2-2; size: NA; CDR3: CASGLGPTGELFF; DNA: TGTGCTAGTGGTTTGGGACCCACCGGGGAGCTGTTTTTT
V: TRBV6-6; D: NA; J: TRBJ1-4; size: many; CDR3: CASTTSWGEVKLFF; DNA: TGTGCCAGCACCACCAGTTGGGGGGAGGTCAAACTGTTTTTT
V: TRBV7-9; D: NA; J: TRBJ2-6; size: few; CDR3: CASPPAGISGANVLTF; DNA: TGTGCCAGCCCCCCGGCAGGGATCTCTGGGGCCAACGTCCTGACTTTC
V: TRBV7-9; D: TRBD1; J: TRBJ1-1; size: NA; CDR3: CASSNTGATEAFF; DNA: TGTGCCAGCAGCAACACAGGGGCCACTGAAGCTTTCTTT
V: TRBV12-3/TRBV12-4; D: TRBD1; J: TRBJ2-3; size: NA; CDR3: CASSSGSGTVRDTQYF; DNA: TGTGCCAGCAGTTCCGGCTCCGGGACAGTTAGAGATACGCAGTATTTT
V: TRBV27; D: NA; J: TRBJ1-1; size: NA; CDR3: CASSLMKNTEAFF; DNA: TGTGCCAGCAGTTTAATGAAGAACACTGAAGCTTTCTTT
V: TRBV5-1; D: TRBD1; J: TRBJ2-2; size: few; CDR3: CASSYGTGRTGELFF; DNA: TGCGCCAGCAGCTACGGGACAGGGAGAACCGGGGAGCTGTTTTTT
V: TRBV18; D: NA; J: TRBJ1-1; size: few; CDR3: CASSGDEKRAFF; DNA: TGTGCCAGCTCAGGAGACGAGAAACGAGCTTTCTTT
V: TRBV12-3/TRBV12-4; D: NA; J: TRBJ1-2; size: NA; CDR3: CASSQNRAGYGYTF; DNA: TGTGCCAGCAGCCAAAACAGGGCTGGCTATGGCTACACCTTC
V: TRBV5-1; D: NA; J: TRBJ1-5; size: NA; CDR3: CASSLGTTQSQPQHF; DNA: TGCGCCAGCAGCTTGGGGACAACTCAATCCCAGCCCCAGCATTTT
V: TRBV4-2; D: NA; J: TRBJ2-5; size: few; CDR3: CASSQTGAIQETQYF; DNA: TGTGCCAGCAGCCAAACCGGGGCAATCCAAGAGACCCAGTACTTC
V: TRBV4-2; D: TRBD2; J: TRBJ2-3; size: few; CDR3: CASSQGGSGVTTDTQYF; DNA: TGTGCCAGCAGCCAAGGGGGTAGCGGGGTAACCACAGATACGCAGTATTTT
V: TRBV27; D: NA; J: TRBJ2-7; size: NA; CDR3: CASSFTGTGYEQYF; DNA: TGTGCCAGCAGTTTTACCGGGACCGGCTACGAGCAGTACTTC
V: TRBV11-1; D: TRBD1; J: TRBJ2-1; size: few; CDR3: CASSARDRVGDEQFF; DNA: TGTGCCAGCAGCGCCCGGGACAGGGTAGGGGATGAGCAGTTCTTC
V: TRBV29-1; D: NA; J: TRBJ1-1; size: few; CDR3: CSVEVGSNTEAFF; DNA: TGCAGCGTTGAAGTGGGGTCGAACACTGAAGCTTTCTTT
V: TRBV10-2; D: NA; J: TRBJ1-2; size: NA; CDR3: CASNSGPSYGYTF; DNA: TGCGCCAGCAATTCCGGGCCGAGCTATGGCTACACCTTC
V: TRBV5-1; D: NA; J: TRBJ1-1; size: many; CDR3: CASSLRGGGYSDTEAFF; DNA: TGCGCCAGCAGCTTGAGGGGAGGTGGGTACAGCGACACTGAAGCTTTCTTT
V: TRBV4-1; D: NA; J: TRBJ2-5; size: NA; CDR3: CASSQVYQETQYF; DNA: TGCGCCAGCAGTCAAGTGTACCAAGAGACCCAGTACTTC
V: TRBV12-3/TRBV12-4; D: NA; J: TRBJ1-2; size: few; CDR3: CASSLGMLSYGYTF; DNA: TGTGCCAGCAGTTTAGGGATGCTAAGCTATGGCTACACCTTC
V: TRBV9; D: TRBD2; J: TRBJ2-2; size: few; CDR3: CASSFNPSGGNTGELFF; DNA: TGTGCCAGCAGCTTCAATCCTAGCGGGGGTAACACCGGGGAGCTGTTTTTT
V: TRBV5-1; D: TRBD1; J: TRBJ1-1; size: NA; CDR3: CASSWYRGRLNTEAFF; DNA: TGCGCCAGCAGCTGGTACAGGGGGCGGTTGAACACTGAAGCTTTCTTT
V: TRBV12-3/TRBV12-4; D: NA; J: TRBJ2-1; size: few; CDR3: CASSLALGFHEQFF; DNA: TGTGCCAGCAGTTTAGCCCTTGGGTTTCATGAGCAGTTCTTC
V: TRBV7-2; D: TRBD2; J: TRBJ2-1; size: few; CDR3: CASSFGTSGGHNEQFF; DNA: TGTGCCAGCAGCTTCGGGACTAGCGGGGGACACAATGAGCAGTTCTTC
V: TRBV27; D: NA; J: TRBJ2-5; size: NA; CDR3: CASSPQGGAGETQYF; DNA: TGTGCCAGCAGCCCTCAGGGGGGGGCCGGCGAGACCCAGTACTTC
V: TRBV10-3; D: TRBD2; J: TRBJ2-1; size: few; CDR3: CAISDPGTRTKLFYNEQFF; DNA: TGTGCCATCAGTGACCCGGGGACTAGGACAAAACTCTTCTACAATGAGCAGTTCTTC
V: TRBV21-1; D: NA; J: TRBJ2-5; size: NA; CDR3: CASSKSVGSYQETQYF; DNA: TGTGCCAGCAGCAAATCAGTGGGATCGTACCAAGAGACCCAGTACTTC
V: TRBV7-2; D: NA; J: TRBJ2-5; size: many; CDR3: CASSPSRETQYF; DNA: TGTGCCAGCAGCCCCTCGCGAGAGACCCAGTACTTC
V: TRBV4-3; D: TRBD1; J: TRBJ2-1; size: NA; CDR3: CASSQDPGQGGYNEQFF; DNA: TGCGCCAGCAGCCAAGACCCTGGACAGGGGGGCTACAATGAGCAGTTCTTC
V: TRBV7-2; D: NA; J: TRBJ2-3; size: medium-sized; CDR3: CASSSTRVGDTQYF; DNA: TGTGCCAGCAGCTCGACCAGGGTCGGAGATACGCAGTATTTT
V: TRBV5-1; D: NA; J: TRBJ2-3; size: NA; CDR3: CASSSRQPPTDTQYF; DNA: TGCGCCAGCAGCTCCCGACAGCCCCCCACAGATACGCAGTATTTT
V: TRBV12-5; D: NA; J: TRBJ1-1; size: few; CDR3: CASGLGGLNTEAFF; DNA: TGTGCTAGTGGTTTGGGGGGCCTGAACACTGAAGCTTTCTTT
V: TRBV6-2/TRBV6-3; D: NA; J: TRBJ1-5; size: few; CDR3: CATTLGTQYQPQHF; DNA: TGTGCCACCACCCTCGGGACACAGTATCAGCCCCAGCATTTT
V: TRBV4-1; D: TRBD1; J: TRBJ1-1; size: NA; CDR3: CASSHFTGGRNAFF; DNA: TGCGCCAGCAGCCACTTCACAGGGGGGAGGAATGCTTTCTTT
V: TRBV6-2/TRBV6-3; D: TRBD1; J: TRBJ1-5; size: many; CDR3: CASNRPGGGQPQHF; DNA: TGTGCCAGCAACCGACCAGGGGGCGGGCAGCCCCAGCATTTT
V: TRBV7-9; D: TRBD2; J: TRBJ2-1; size: many; CDR3: CASSATSGGPNEQFF; DNA: TGTGCCAGCAGCGCCACTAGCGGGGGGCCCAATGAGCAGTTCTTC
V: TRBV18; D: NA; J: TRBJ2-6; size: few; CDR3: CASSRTLNSGANVLTF; DNA: TGTGCCAGCTCACGCACTCTTAACTCTGGGGCCAACGTCCTGACTTTC
V: TRBV11-2; D: NA; J: TRBJ2-1; size: NA; CDR3: CASSLAGSDEQFF; DNA: TGTGCCAGCAGCTTAGCAGGGTCTGATGAGCAGTTCTTC
V: TRBV5-1; D: NA; J: TRBJ2-3; size: NA; CDR3: CASSLARGSTDTQYF; DNA: TGCGCCAGCAGCTTGGCCCGGGGATCCACAGATACGCAGTATTTT
V: TRBV4-3; D: NA; J: TRBJ2-2; size: NA; CDR3: CASSPARGPKGGELFF; DNA: TGCGCCAGCAGCCCAGCTAGGGGCCCAAAAGGCGGGGAGCTGTTTTTT
V: TRBV5-1; D: NA; J: TRBJ2-5; size: NA; CDR3: CASSPPGGPETQYF; DNA: TGCGCCAGCAGCCCGCCAGGGGGGCCAGAGACCCAGTACTTC
V: TRBV5-1; D: NA; J: TRBJ1-6; size: many; CDR3: CASSVKGASPLHF; DNA: TGCGCCAGCAGCGTAAAAGGGGCTTCACCCCTCCACTTT
V: TRBV5-1; D: NA; J: TRBJ1-1; size: many; CDR3: CASSDIRVGTEAFF; DNA: TGCGCCAGCAGCGATATTCGAGTAGGCACTGAAGCTTTCTTT
V: TRBV20-1; D: TRBD2; J: TRBJ2-1; size: few; CDR3: CSARAGGPHAPEQFF; DNA: TGCAGTGCTAGAGCGGGGGGGCCGCACGCACCAGAGCAGTTCTTC
V: TRBV21-1; D: NA; J: TRBJ2-5; size: NA; CDR3: CASSKGGVRETQYF; DNA: TGTGCCAGCAGCAAAGGAGGGGTTCGAGAGACCCAGTACTTC
V: TRBV7-9; D: NA; J: TRBJ2-5; size: NA; CDR3: CASSAVQETQYF; DNA: TGTGCCAGCAGCGCGGTCCAAGAGACCCAGTACTTC
V: TRBV25-1; D: NA; J: TRBJ2-1; size: many; CDR3: CASRDTGWNEQFF; DNA: TGTGCCAGCAGGGATACAGGGTGGAATGAGCAGTTCTTC
V: TRBV4-2; D: NA; J: TRBJ1-4; size: many; CDR3: CASSHGEKLFF; DNA: TGTGCCAGCAGCCATGGGGAAAAACTGTTTTTT
V: TRBV5-1; D: NA; J: TRBJ1-2; size: few; CDR3: CASSLGAVANYGYTF; DNA: TGCGCCAGCAGCTTGGGCGCCGTAGCTAACTATGGCTACACCTTC
V: TRBV7-9; D: NA; J: TRBJ1-2; size: many; CDR3: CASSADSGGLLYGYTF; DNA: TGTGCCAGCAGCGCCGACAGCGGCGGGTTACTCTATGGCTACACCTTC